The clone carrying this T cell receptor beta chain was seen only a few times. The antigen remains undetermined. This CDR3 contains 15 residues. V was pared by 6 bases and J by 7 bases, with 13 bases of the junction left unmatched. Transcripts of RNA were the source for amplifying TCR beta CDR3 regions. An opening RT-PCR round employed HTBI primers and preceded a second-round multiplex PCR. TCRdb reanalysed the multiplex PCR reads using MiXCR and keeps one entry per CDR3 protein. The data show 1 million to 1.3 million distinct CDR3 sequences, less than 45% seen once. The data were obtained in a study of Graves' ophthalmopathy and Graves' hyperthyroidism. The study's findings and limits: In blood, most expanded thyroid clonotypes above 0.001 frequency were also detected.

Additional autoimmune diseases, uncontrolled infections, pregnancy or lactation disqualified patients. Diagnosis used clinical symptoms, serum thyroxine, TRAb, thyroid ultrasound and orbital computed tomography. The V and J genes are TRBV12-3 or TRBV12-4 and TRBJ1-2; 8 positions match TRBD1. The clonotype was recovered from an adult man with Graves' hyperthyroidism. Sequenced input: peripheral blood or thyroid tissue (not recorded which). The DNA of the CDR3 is TGTGCCAGCAGGACCCCTACAGGGGGGTTGAGTGGCTACACCTTC. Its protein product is CASRTPTGGLSGYTF.